Detailed here is one TCR beta chain. V was pared by 6 bases and J by 2 bases, with 10 bases between. The CDR3 runs to 13 residues. Germline lookup yields CDR1 MDHEN and CDR2 SYDVKM. The data derive from a study of blood T cell repertoires in COVID-19. TCRdb keeps only in-frame clones here, not all; method: immunoSEQ multiplex PCR. The table includes about 180,000 clones, more than 75% detected once. V and J are TRBV28 and TRBJ1-1, with a weak D call TRBD1 (5 bases). The specimen was peripheral blood. The receptor comes from a man in his 60s with COVID-19, enrolled during active disease. This chain's CDR3 is CASSFDRNTEAFF. DNA for the CDR3: TGTGCCAGCAGCTTCGACAGAAACACTGAAGCTTTCTTT.